These 5 T cell receptor beta chains share one sample of origin, sequenced in a study of shared clonotypes between healthy human individuals (dated by TCRdb to the early 2020s). The method behind the library was the immunoSEQ multiplex PCR assay. TCRdb provides this immuneACCESS table in a form limited to in-frame rearrangements. Some clones are lacking; in checked studies, under half of them reflect an unresolved V gene, and why the rest are absent is not known. The table for this sample lists fewer than 3 million clones; 80% to 95% of them were counted only once. The top ten constitute more than 0.35% of the sample. The source material was naive CD4+ T cells from PBMCs. This specimen's cell subset or site label, interpreted: CD45RA+ positively selected. The receptor set was obtained from a man aged 18 to 29 in good health. Some clones in this sample may be carry-over from other donors' samples.

A note on this clone: Other nucleotide sequences from this sample produce the same CDR3. The V call is TRBV28, the J call TRBJ2-2; 9 positions match TRBD1. This CDR3 has 14 amino acids. With 6 bases clipped from V and 2 bases from J, the junction kept 1 base outside the gene matches. The germline V gene encodes CDR1 MDHEN and CDR2 SYDVKM. In DNA form, the CDR3 reads TGTGCCAGCAGAACAGGGGGCAACACCGGGGAGCTGTTTTTT. Translated, it gives CASRTGGNTGELFF.

V and J are TRBV29-1 and TRBJ2-3; TRBD2 aligns across 7 bases. V lost 5 bases and J lost 6; bases outside the gene matches: 8. The CDR3 has 13 amino acids. The germline V gene has CDR1 SQVTM and CDR2 ANQGSEA. CDR3 DNA: TGCAGCGTTCTAGCGGCCAGAACGGATACGCAGTATTTT. Translating gives CSVLAARTDTQYF.

The chain combines TRBV18 with TRBJ1-1, with D unresolved. V was trimmed by 4 bases and J by 1 base, leaving 10 bases between them. There are 14 residues in the CDR3. Germline CDR1 KGHSH, CDR2 LQKENI. CDR3 region: CASSLKAPNTEAFF. CDR3 bases: TGTGCCAGCTCACTGAAAGCGCCGAACACTGAAGCTTTCTTT.

The CDR3 region has the DNA TGTGCCAGCAGCCAAGATGGACTAGCGGGAGACGAGCAGTACTTC. Amino acid sequence: CASSQDGLAGDEQYF. The chain is built from TRBV4-2 and TRBJ2-7; 13 nucleotides align to TRBD2. With V trimmed by 0 bases and J by 5 bases, 1 base remained unmatched. From germline, CDR1 is LGHNA and CDR2 YNFKEQ. The CDR3 has 15 amino acids.

This chain links TRBV4-2 with TRBJ1-3; D not certain. The CDR3 covers 12 residues. CDR1 is LGHNA, CDR2 YNFKEQ, per germline. The V and J ends lost 4 bases and 3 bases respectively, with 4 bases between them. CDR3 sequence reads: CASSLYGNTIYF. DNA for the CDR3: TGTGCCAGCAGCCTCTATGGAAACACCATATATTTT.